Sequencing of this T cell receptor beta chain was carried out in a study of blood T cell repertoires in COVID-19. Background on the study: Whether acute or convalescent, the COVID-19 samples came from the United States, Italy and Spain. The cDNA or gDNA used as material had been derived from T cells, B-cell-depleted T cells, or PBMCs.

This CDR3 comprises 13 residues. V was shortened by 0 bases and J by 7 bases, with 7 bases between the two germline ends. Germline CDR1 and CDR2: SGHTA and FQGNSA. Per the authors' pipeline: From reference gene primer amplification, estimates of nucleated cell counts were derived. Using immunoSEQ multiplex PCR, the repertoire was profiled, and TCRdb retains in-frame clones only, with some absent. V, J and clone size are taken as reported in that table, and D and trimming were inferred from the DNA itself. The table shows 300,000 to 400,000 clones, with approximately 87% occurring only once. This chain joins TRBV7-2 and TRBJ1-5; D remains unclear. Sequencing used peripheral blood. The sequence was obtained from a woman aged 45-65 years with active or convalescent COVID-19. The CDR3 nucleotides read TGTGCCAGCAGCTTAGCACCAGGCCAGCCCCAGCATTTT. Amino acid sequence: CASSLAPGQPQHF. Drawing the rest from reference TRBV7-2 and TRBJ1-5, the complete variable domain is GAGVSQSPSNKVTEKGKDVELRCDPISGHTALYWYRQSLGQGLEFLIYFQGNSAPDKSGLPSDRFSAERTGGSVSTLTIQRTQQEDSAVYLCASSLAPGQPQHFGDGTRLSIL.